This T cell receptor (beta chain) comes out of a study of cytomegalovirus exposure and HLA in healthy donors. Study observations and caveats: TCR sequences were mostly rare, though some public TCRs occurred in many donors. The study designated 150 to 200 TCR beta chains cytomegalovirus-associated.

Comments on this clone: The antigen remains undetermined.

The assay was immunoSEQ multiplex PCR, and TCRdb's table has in-frame clones only and misses some. This sample has roughly 60,000 clones, with 92% found just once. The V segment lost 1 base and the J segment 8 bases; nucleotides outside the gene matches: 8. The germline V gene encodes CDR1 MGHRA and CDR2 YSYEKL. The length of the CDR3 is 16 residues. The chain has TRBV4-1 and TRBJ2-2; 9 nucleotides align to TRBD2. What was sequenced was PBMCs. This TCR came from a woman between 18 and 29 years old in good health and CMV-seronegative. CDR3 DNA: TGCGCCAGCAGCCAAGGAATAGCGGGAGTTTTTGGGGAGCTGTTTTTT. The encoded protein is CASSQGIAGVFGELFF.